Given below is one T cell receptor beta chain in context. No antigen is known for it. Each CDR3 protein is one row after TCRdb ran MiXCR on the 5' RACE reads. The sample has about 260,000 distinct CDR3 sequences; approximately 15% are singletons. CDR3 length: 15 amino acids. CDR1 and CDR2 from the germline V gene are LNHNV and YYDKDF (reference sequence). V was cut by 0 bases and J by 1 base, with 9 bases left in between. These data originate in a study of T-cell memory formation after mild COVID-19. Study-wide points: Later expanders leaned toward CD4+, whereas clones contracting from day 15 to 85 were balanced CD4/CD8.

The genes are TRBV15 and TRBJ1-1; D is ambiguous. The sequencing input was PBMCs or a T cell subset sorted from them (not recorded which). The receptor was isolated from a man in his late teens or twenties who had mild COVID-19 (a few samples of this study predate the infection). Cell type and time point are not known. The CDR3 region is CATSRDRWSNTEAFF. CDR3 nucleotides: TGTGCCACCAGCAGAGATCGGTGGTCGAACACTGAAGCTTTCTTT.